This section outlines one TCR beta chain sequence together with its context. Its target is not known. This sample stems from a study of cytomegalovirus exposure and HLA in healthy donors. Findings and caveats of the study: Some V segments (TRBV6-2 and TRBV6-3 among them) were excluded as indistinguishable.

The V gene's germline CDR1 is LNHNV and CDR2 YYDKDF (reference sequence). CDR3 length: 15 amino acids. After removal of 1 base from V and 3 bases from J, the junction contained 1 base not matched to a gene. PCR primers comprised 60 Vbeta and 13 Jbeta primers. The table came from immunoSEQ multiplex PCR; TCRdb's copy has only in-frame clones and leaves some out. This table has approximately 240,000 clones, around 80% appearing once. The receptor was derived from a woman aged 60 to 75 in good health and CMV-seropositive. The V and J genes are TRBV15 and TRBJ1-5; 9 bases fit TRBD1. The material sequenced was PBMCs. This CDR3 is CATSRGTGVNQPQHF. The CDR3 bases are TGTGCCACCAGCAGAGGGACAGGGGTCAATCAGCCCCAGCATTTT.